This TCR beta chain is drawn from a study of early T cells in non-severe SARS-CoV-2 infection. TCRdb re-analysed the 5' RACE reads in MiXCR, keeping a single row per CDR3 protein. The sample has 59,000 or so distinct CDR3 sequences, over 9.5% seen once. V was clipped by 6 bases and J by 2 bases, with 11 bases between them. The CDR3 has 15 amino acids. Germline V gives CDR1 MNHEY, CDR2 SMNVEV (reference sequence). The chain links TRBV27 to TRBJ1-6; D perhaps matches TRBD1 (6 bases). The sequence came from an adult who was a healthcare worker with PCR-confirmed SARS-CoV-2 infection or an uninfected control (not recorded which). Sequences were derived from whole blood, sampled at baseline. This chain's CDR3 is CASREGVTYNSPLHF. The CDR3 DNA is TGTGCCAGCAGAGAGGGGGTCACCTATAATTCACCCCTCCACTTT.